The 8 T cell receptor beta chains presented below share a single source sample, sequenced in a study of T cell responses to AZD1222 COVID-19 vaccine. Sequencing used immunoSEQ multiplex PCR; TCRdb keeps in-frame clones, though not all of them. This sample has 90,000 to 120,000 clones, with 90% to 95% found just once. Sequencing was performed on peripheral blood, taken on day 0 of AZD1222 vaccination. The source is an adult in good health.

The rearrangement links TRBV19 to TRBJ2-1; D possibly corresponds to TRBD1 (7 bases). In germline, CDR1 is LNHDA, CDR2 SQIVND (reference sequence). The CDR3 extends over 15 amino acids. Trimming stripped 7 bases from V and 2 bases from J, with 15 bases between. The CDR3 bases are TGTGCCAGTACCCTAGGAGGGGGCCCCTACAATGAGCAGTTCTTC. Protein: CASTLGGGPYNEQFF. Looking up the rest from reference TRBV19 and TRBJ2-1 gives the full variable domain: DGGITQSPKYLFRKEGQNVTLSCEQNLNHDAMYWYRQDPGQGLRLIYYSQIVNDFQKGDIAEGYSVSREKKESFPLTVTSAQKNPTAFYLCASTLGGGPYNEQFFGPGTRLTVL.

The chain recombines TRBV19 with TRBJ2-3, with D perhaps assigned TRBD1 or TRBD2 (5 bases each). This CDR3 spans 13 amino acids. Per germline, CDR1 LNHDA and CDR2 SQIVND (reference sequence). V gave up 6 bases and J gave up 5 bases, with 12 bases separating them. The CDR3 nucleotides read TGTGCCAGTAGGTCTGAGGGGCAAGATACGCAGTATTTT. Protein: CASRSEGQDTQYF.

V is TRBV28 and J is TRBJ1-6; a possible D gene is TRBD1 (5 bases). CDR3 length equals 16 residues. Germline loops: CDR1 MDHEN, CDR2 SYDVKM. Trimming pared 3 bases from V and 2 bases from J, leaving 11 bases between. The CDR3 region is CASSLGGVPYNSPLHF. In nucleotides, the CDR3 is TGTGCCAGCAGTTTGGGGGGGGTTCCCTATAATTCACCCCTCCACTTT.

This rearrangement joins TRBV18 to TRBJ2-7, with TRBD1 identical over 7 bases. The CDR3 runs to 15 residues. CDR1 KGHSH and CDR2 LQKENI come from the germline V gene. The V segment lost 5 bases and the J segment 4 bases; nucleotides outside the gene matches: 11. CDR3 amino acids: CASSKLGTDLYEQYF. The CDR3 nucleotides read TGTGCCAGCTCAAAGCTCGGGACAGATTTATACGAGCAGTACTTC.

The rearrangement links TRBV4-1 to TRBJ2-7; D unclear. The CDR3 runs to 15 residues. V shed 0 bases and J shed 2 bases, with 11 bases lying between them. Germline V gives CDR1 MGHRA, CDR2 YSYEKL. The DNA of the CDR3 is TGCGCCAGCAGCCAAGATTTTGACACCGCCTACGAGCAGTACTTC. Translated: CASSQDFDTAYEQYF.

The rearrangement joins TRBV9 to TRBJ1-2; D call uncertain. Between the trimmed V and J ends, which lost 0 bases and 0 bases, there was a span of 9 bases. This CDR3 is built from 15 residues. The germline CDR1 and CDR2 sequences are SGDLS and YYNGEE. DNA for the CDR3: TGTGCCAGCAGCGTAGTATTCAGTACTAACTATGGCTACACCTTC. It yields the protein CASSVVFSTNYGYTF.

The V call is TRBV6-5, the J call TRBJ1-2; D uncertain. V dropped 0 bases and J dropped 8 bases, with 13 bases sitting between them. This CDR3 is 14 amino acids long. Germline values: CDR1 MNHEY, CDR2 SVGAGI. CDR3 in amino acids: CASSYSKRVGGYTF. CDR3 coding DNA: TGTGCCAGCAGTTACTCGAAGCGGGTAGGAGGCTACACCTTC.

This rearrangement joins TRBV29-1 to TRBJ2-3, with D tentatively TRBD1 or TRBD2 (5 bases each). Looked up from germline, CDR1 is SQVTM and CDR2 is ANQGSEA. This CDR3 comprises 12 residues. V was cut by 1 base and J by 14 bases, with 16 bases left in between. The CDR3, as DNA: TGCAGCGTTGAAGTCGGGGCTAGCCGGCCGTATTTT. As protein: CSVEVGASRPYF.